This TCR beta chain originates from a study of T cells in Graves' hyperthyroidism and ophthalmopathy (dated by TCRdb to about 2019). In terms of the full investigation: Peripheral blood was sampled at the time of initial diagnosis, prior to any treatment. A discovery cohort of around 100 patients, 43 with Graves' ophthalmopathy and 57 with stable Graves' hyperthyroidism, was used to find distinguishing TCR V-J signatures. Prospective prediction of ophthalmopathy was tested in an independent validation cohort consisting of under 20 hyperthyroidism patients and 15 or so patients who later progressed to ophthalmopathy. The approximately 100 discovery patients were divided at random into training and test sets in a 7:3 ratio. Thyroid tissue and blood T-cell repertoires from several Graves' hyperthyroidism patients were also compared in the study. Following sampling, methimazole starting at 30 mg daily was given to hyperthyroidism patients, and high-dose intravenous methylprednisolone was given to ophthalmopathy patients. TCR Vbeta CDR3 sequencing of fewer than 150 peripheral blood samples (over 40 ophthalmopathy, 75 to 85 hyperthyroidism and some 17 progressor patients) is reported in the paper. The investigation overall reported the following: In validation, the model predicted progression to ophthalmopathy a median of roughly 6.2 months before onset, with around 70% sensitivity and about 75% specificity. Ophthalmopathy was separated from stable hyperthyroidism by a 13 V-J signature model, with around 90% sensitivity and roughly 81% specificity obtained in cross-validation and 80%/75% obtained in testing. Blood samples also contained most of the expanded thyroid clonotypes (frequency above 0.001), which suggests that blood repertoires may reflect thyroid immune responses. No statistical method was used to set the sample size in advance, and investigators knew the group allocation.

The TCR beta CDR3 regions were amplified from RNA transcripts. For the first round of RT-PCR on the TCR CDR3, the HTBI primer set was used together with the Qiagen OneStep RT-PCR kit. Libraries were constructed in a second round of multiplex PCR, after which size selection and purification were carried out. The libraries were sequenced on an Illumina HiSeq2000 using paired-end 100 bp reads. The study's processing was this. SOAPnuke was used to process the raw data, throwing out any read that contained adapters or uncalled bases, had a mean Phred below 15, or lacked an exact constant-primer or identifier match. High-quality paired reads were merged using COPE v1.2.5, and each unique nucleotide sequence was defined as a clonotype. MiTCR v1.1 was used to align the clonotypes against IMGT TRBV, TRBD and TRBJ reference segments. The analysis was restricted to V-J combinations with a frequency above 0.0001, which together covered 99% to 99.2% of the repertoires. A TCS score was defined as the ratio between F50 (clonal expansion) and ExV (chaos), using BLOSUM62-based TCRdist between CDR3 peptides within each V-J. Welch's t-statistics and random forest reduced fewer than 600 V-J features to 10 to 15, which were used in a naive Bayes classifier (R e1071). The public reads were reprocessed in TCRdb via fastp at Q25 and MiXCR, keeping in-frame beta chains. Rows are unified per CDR3 protein, each entry keeping the most common DNA and genes. The V and J calls reflect TCRdb's pipeline rather than the authors' work. The sample table shows 540,000 or so distinct CDR3 sequences, and about 15% are seen once. Clones ranked in the top ten supply around 7.3% of the sample.

Stable Graves' hyperthyroidism was defined as no progression to ophthalmopathy during 18 months of follow-up. Hyperthyroidism patients were newly diagnosed, with disease duration under 2 months, and aged 18 to 65 years. Patients with uncontrolled infections, other autoimmune diseases, pregnancy or lactation were excluded. Diagnoses relied on clinical symptoms, serum thyroxine and TRAb, thyroid ultrasound and orbital computed tomography. PBMCs were separated from approximately 9.9 ml of fresh peripheral blood using Ficoll-Paque density gradient centrifugation. Total RNA was extracted using Trizol reagent, and RNA quality was assessed on an Agilent 2100 Bioanalyzer. On this clonotype: It lacks a known antigen. One junction end does not reproduce the germline sequence, and a read error may be involved.

Taken from cysteine to phenylalanine, the CDR3 has 11 residues. Only the CDR3 part of the read is kept: 33 bases, read in frame from the first base. The germline V gene encodes CDR1 SQVTM and CDR2 ANQGSEA. The rearrangement joined TRBV29-1 to TRBJ2-1, with no D gene named confidently. What was sequenced was blood. This receptor was obtained from a woman aged 30 to 39 with Graves' hyperthyroidism. CDR3 loop: CSVEDNTEQCF. The nucleotide sequence reads as follows: TGCAGCGTTGAAGATAACACTGAGCAGTGCTTC.